The present entry profiles one T cell receptor (beta chain) with its context. Trimming stripped 0 bases from V and 0 bases from J, with 11 bases between. Germline V gene sequence: CDR1 LGHNA, CDR2 YNFKEQ. The CDR3 is 16 amino acids. This sample stems from a study of blood T cell repertoires in COVID-19. Whole-study context: Acute-phase and convalescent COVID-19 samples originated in the United States, Italy and Spain. Sources were T cells, B-cell-depleted T cells, or PBMCs; the material itself was cDNA or gDNA.

In the study's own analysis: Quantification of nucleated cells was approximated via reference gene primer amplification. TCRdb's copy holds only in-frame clones and misses some; the assay was immunoSEQ multiplex PCR. The DNA gave D and trimming, while V, J and clone size come from that table. This table holds 110,000 or so clones, around 89% found once. The sample was peripheral blood. The V gene is TRBV4-2, the J gene TRBJ1-1; no firm D call. This sequence originates from a woman between 50 and 59 years old with acute or convalescent COVID-19. In DNA, the CDR3 is TGTGCCAGCAGCCAAGATCGTTCTAGCATGAACACTGAAGCTTTCTTT. It specifies CASSQDRSSMNTEAFF.